This T cell receptor (beta chain) is from a study of graft-versus-host responses after intestinal transplantation. Method: immunoSEQ multiplex PCR; TCRdb's copy keeps in-frame clones and lacks some. The sample consists of about 19,000 clones, around 80% of them appearing once. V trimming: 0 bases; J trimming: 8 bases; junction bases outside the gene matches: 7. The CDR3 has 16 residues. Germline V gene lookup returns CDR1 SGDLS and CDR2 YYNGEE. The TCR sequence derives from a human patient who received an intestinal transplant, so some T cells may come from the graft donor. The source material was PBMCs, sampled 14 days after transplant. This chain links TRBV9 with TRBJ1-4, with 10 bases that match TRBD1. The DNA for the CDR3 is TGTGCCAGCAGCGTAGGGGGGACAGGGGTCGGAGAAAAACTGTTTTTT. As protein: CASSVGGTGVGEKLFF.